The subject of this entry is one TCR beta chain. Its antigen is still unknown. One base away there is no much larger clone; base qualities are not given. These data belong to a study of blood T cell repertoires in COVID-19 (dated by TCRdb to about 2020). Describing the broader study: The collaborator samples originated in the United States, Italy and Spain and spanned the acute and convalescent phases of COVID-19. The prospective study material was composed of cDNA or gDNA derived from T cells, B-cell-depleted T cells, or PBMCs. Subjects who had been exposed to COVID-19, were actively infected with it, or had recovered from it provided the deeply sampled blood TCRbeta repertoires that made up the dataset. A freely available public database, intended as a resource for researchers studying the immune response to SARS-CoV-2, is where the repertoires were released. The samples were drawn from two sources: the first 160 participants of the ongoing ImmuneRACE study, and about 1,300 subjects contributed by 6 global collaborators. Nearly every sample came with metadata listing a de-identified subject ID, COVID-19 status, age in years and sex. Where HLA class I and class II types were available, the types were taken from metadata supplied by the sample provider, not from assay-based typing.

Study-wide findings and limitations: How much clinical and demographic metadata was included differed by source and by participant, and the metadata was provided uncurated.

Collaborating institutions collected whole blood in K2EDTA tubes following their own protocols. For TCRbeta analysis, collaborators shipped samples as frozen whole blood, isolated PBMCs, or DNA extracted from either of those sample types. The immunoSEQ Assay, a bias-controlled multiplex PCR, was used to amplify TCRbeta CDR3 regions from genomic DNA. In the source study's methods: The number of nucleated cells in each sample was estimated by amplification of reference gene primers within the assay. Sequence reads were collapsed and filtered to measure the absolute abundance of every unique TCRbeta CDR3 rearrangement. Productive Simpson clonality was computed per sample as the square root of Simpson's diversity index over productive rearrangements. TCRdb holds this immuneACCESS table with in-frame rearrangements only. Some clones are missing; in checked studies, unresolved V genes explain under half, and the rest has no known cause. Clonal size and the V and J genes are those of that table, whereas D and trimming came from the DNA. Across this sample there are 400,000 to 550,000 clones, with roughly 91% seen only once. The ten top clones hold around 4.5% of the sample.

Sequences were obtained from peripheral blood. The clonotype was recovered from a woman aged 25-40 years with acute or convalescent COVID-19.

The sequenced DNA is TGTGCCAGCAGCTTCCGGGGACTAGCGGACCAAGAGACCCAGTACTTC. It translates as CASSFRGLADQETQYF. The sequence links TRBV7-9 to TRBJ2-5, and 11 junctional nucleotides match TRBD2. CDR1 and CDR2, looked up from the germline V gene (reference sequence), are SEHNR and FQNEAQ. V lost 3 bases and J lost 0 bases, and the count of bases not matched to a germline gene is 3. The CDR3 has 16 amino acids, counting the end cysteine and phenylalanine. The retained sequence is limited to the CDR3, 48 bases, with the frame set at the first base.